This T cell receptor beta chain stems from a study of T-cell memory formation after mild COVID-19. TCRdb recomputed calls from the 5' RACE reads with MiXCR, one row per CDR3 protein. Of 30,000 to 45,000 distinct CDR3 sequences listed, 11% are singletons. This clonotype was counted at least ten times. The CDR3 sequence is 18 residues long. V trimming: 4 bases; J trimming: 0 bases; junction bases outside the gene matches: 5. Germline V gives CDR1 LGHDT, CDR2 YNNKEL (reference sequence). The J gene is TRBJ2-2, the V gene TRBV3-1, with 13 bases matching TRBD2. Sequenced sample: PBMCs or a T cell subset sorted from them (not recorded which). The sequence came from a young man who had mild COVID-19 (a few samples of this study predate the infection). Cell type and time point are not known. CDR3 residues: CASSPGLAGVSNTGELFF. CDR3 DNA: TGTGCCAGCAGCCCCGGACTAGCGGGGGTCTCGAACACCGGGGAGCTGTTTTTT.